This paragraph reports one T cell receptor beta chain. Its cognate antigen has yet to be identified. No qualities accompany the bases; no much larger clone lies one base away. The cohort was made up of roughly 670 healthy bone marrow donors. All cohort members were sampled while nominally healthy, although unrecorded immune exposures were likely present. The donor tested CMV seronegative and was one of the 352 seronegative cohort members. A peripheral blood sample was provided by each donor, and peripheral blood mononuclear cells were used for TCR beta sequencing. The Qiagen DNeasy Blood Extraction Kit was used to extract genomic DNA from the blood cell samples. V and J are trimmed by 8 bases and 5 bases, and the gene matches miss 21 bases of the junction. CDR1 and CDR2, per the germline V gene, are ENHRY and SYGVKD. The CDR3 has 18 amino acids, counting the end cysteine and phenylalanine. Of the read, only the CDR3 DNA is kept; its 54 bases are in frame from base 1.

To prepare the library, the immunoSEQ multiplex PCR assay was applied. A mixture of 60 forward primers for TCR Vbeta segments and 13 reverse primers for TCR Jbeta segments was used in the multiplex PCR. A multiplex PCR assay on genomic DNA amplified the CDR3 region of rearranged TCR beta genes. The Illumina HiSeq System was used to sequence the amplified TCR beta libraries as 87-base-pair reads. The original pipeline was this. A later analysis counted 75 million to 100 million unique TCR beta chains across the 700 or so repertoires, and 9.5 million to 11 million of these chains were shared by at least two donors. Raw reads were error-corrected and collapsed into unique sequences by a nearest-neighbor algorithm in which closely related sequences were merged to remove PCR and sequencing errors. CDR3 sequences were aligned to IMGT reference sequences to assign V, D and J gene segments. For a sequence to be retained, at least a six-nucleotide match to both a V gene segment and a J gene segment was required. A rearrangement counted as productive if the CDR3 had no stop codons and remained in frame with V and J, and every other rearrangement counted as non-productive. CDR3 was defined according to IMGT convention as the region running from the second conserved V-encoded cysteine to the conserved J-encoded phenylalanine. The earlier analysis of about 590 of the donors excluded sequences that lacked an unambiguous match to a single V gene segment. In an earlier analysis of about 590 of the donors, a V segment was called functional when productive rearrangements were above 56.7%, and segregating when the standard deviation between donors exceeded 5%. A statistical classification framework was built to diagnose cytomegalovirus status from the catalog of TCR beta chain sequences. In a later analysis, V and J genes were assigned by comparing TCR nucleotide sequences against IMGT/GENE-DB human TR gene sequences. The TCRdist pipeline was used in a later analysis to assign CDR3 sequences and most-parsimonious VDJ recombination scenarios. In a later analysis, each TCR beta chain was defined by its CDR3 amino acid sequence together with its V-gene family, and reads lacking a unique V-gene family were excluded. As a way to deal with suspected cross-contamination and a sequencing artifact, a later analysis dropped roughly 620 nucleotide sequences that were highly shared and had low generation probability. A later analysis calculated a clonal expansion index for each public chain from normalized within-repertoire ranks of inferred template counts. In a later analysis, generation probabilities were computed using a VDJ recombination model fitted to out-of-frame rearrangements, and the results were checked against IGoR. A later analysis scored TCR-TCR, TCR-HLA and TCR-CMV co-occurrence with hypergeometric tests, applying a repertoire-size bias correction to TCR pairs. In a later analysis, false discovery rates were estimated by permuting HLA or CMV assignments 20 times. A later analysis grouped co-occurring TCRs with DBSCAN, adding TCRdist sequence similarity when clustering within HLA-allele-positive subsets. For co-occurrence clustering, repertoires with fewer than 30,000 or more than 120,000 public chains were excluded, along with four or five repertoires with anomalous nucleotide sharing. This is the immuneACCESS table as TCRdb keeps it, with only in-frame sequences that have V and J called. A part of the clones is gone; compared with another copy, unresolved V genes explain less than half, and the rest is unexplained. The V and J calls and the clone size are those of that table, but D and trimming were determined from the DNA. This sample gives 150,000 to 200,000 clones in total; about 90% of them show up just once. Jointly, the top ten make up less than 0.3% of the sample.

The data were taken from a study of cytomegalovirus exposure and HLA in healthy donors (dated by TCRdb to the late 2010s). At the level of the whole study: According to an earlier analysis of around 600 of the donors, roughly 180 million T cells yielded 90 million to 140 million unique TCR beta sequences and less than 300 Gb of sequence data. The study profiled the T cell repertoires of 500 to 800 subjects by immunosequencing and related them to cytomegalovirus serostatus. Rather than drawing on any new phenotypic data, the later analysis identified candidate immune exposures from TCR beta sequences and the way those sequences occurred across donors. In a later analysis, previously published TCR beta repertoires from more than 500 donors were re-analyzed and high-resolution HLA genotyping was added so that TCR occurrence patterns could be studied. Class I and class II HLA loci were covered by the typing at four-digit resolution. Of the roughly 400 genotyped donors, 81% were placed in the genetic ancestry cluster associated with self-reported Caucasian donors. In addition to the first cohort of 666 subjects, a separate validation cohort of approximately 110 different subjects was used. To predict cytomegalovirus infection status, the study combined high-throughput TCR immunosequencing, statistical association of individual TCRs with disease status, and machine learning. Approximately 300 gigabases of sequencing data and tens of millions of unique TCR sequences were included in an early release covering roughly 700 HLA-typed donors. The study aimed to test whether cataloging public T cell receptors could reveal signatures of past pathogen exposure. Donor age, sex, ethnicity and CMV serostatus were compiled together with the repertoire data. Among around 400 genotyped donors of the cohort, an average of around 250,000 unique TCR beta nucleotide sequences was sequenced per donor, of which about 19% were non-productive. All discovery cohort repertoires had been generated using a single sequencing platform. In a later genetic analysis, genome-wide SNP genotypes for 398 of the 666 donors were used, and that subset was treated as a discovery cohort. Four to six DR-DQ haplotypes were handled as single units for association and clustering, since linkage in the cohort was strong. The number of typed donors differed by locus: roughly 629-640 for A, B, C, DRB1 and DQB1; 522 for DQA1; 606 for DPA1; and some 470 for DPB1. An earlier analysis of several hundred of the donors applied high-throughput TCR beta sequencing to assess whether each TCR beta V gene segment acted as functional or pseudogenic.

What the work shows at the level of the full study, not this receptor alone: In a later analysis, most CMV-associated TCR beta chains were found to appear HLA-restricted, with HLA associations seemingly driven largely by CMV exposure. The authors suggested that the approach could potentially be extended to other disease states and immunological phenotypes. In this cohort, only TCR beta chains were sequenced, and detectable features were limited by the absence of alpha or paired-chain data. In a later analysis, several top co-occurrence clusters were reported to appear linked to parvovirus B19, influenza, CMV and Epstein-Barr virus. Some IMGT-functional V segments, including TRBV6-2 and TRBV6-3, could not be distinguished by the 87-base-pair reads and were therefore excluded. Because counts were too low, about 15 rarely observed V segments, including chromosome 9 orphons, were left out of the earlier analysis of approximately 580 of the donors. In an earlier analysis of roughly 560 of the donors, most TCR beta V segments were observed in productive rearrangements about 87% or about 30% of the time, broadly matching IMGT annotations. A later analysis associated about 17,000 TCR beta sequences with specific HLA alleles at a false discovery rate of 0.05. The study gave a list of about 160 TCR beta chains associated with cytomegalovirus. Because some donors lacked HLA typing at each locus, the association tests relied only on the typed subset. Linkage disequilibrium might explain the correlated functional status among segregating V segments, but an unknown experimental factor could not be excluded. In vitro tests confirmed that a few of the cytomegalovirus-associated TCR beta chains recognize cytomegalovirus antigens. A later analysis found that TCR association rates varied across HLA loci, with DRB1 alleles showing the most associated TCRs and HLA-C alleles the fewest. Sequencing depth was assumed to be roughly uniform across donors in the presence/absence analyses, though that assumption may not hold. Most TCR sequences were seen in very few donors, while some public TCRs were found in many individuals. Compared with equally common non-associated chains, HLA-associated TCR beta chains in a later analysis were more clonally expanded and had lower generation probabilities. A group of highly shared sequence variants was considered likely to be a technical artifact of the sequencing pipeline. A further reported finding was that TCR beta sequences accurately predicted the HLA-A and HLA-B alleles for most subjects in the first cohort. Compared with the 666-donor mean, donors in an Asian-associated ancestry cluster had fewer N-insertions in productive TCRs, according to a later genetic analysis. The classifier was reported to diagnose cytomegalovirus status with high specificity and sensitivity in both the original cohort and the validation cohort. A later genetic analysis associated a missense DCLRE1C variant with V-gene and J-gene trimming of TCR beta chains, and an independent cohort replicated the association. Assigning TCR associations to individual alleles was difficult when HLA alleles, especially DR and DQ, strongly co-occurred. The only immune exposure information available for the cohort was CMV serostatus.

The receptor chain draws on TRBV10-3 and TRBJ1-2, with 9 junctional bases fitting TRBD1. Sequenced material: PBMCs. This TCR was sampled from a girl under three years old in good health and CMV-seronegative. The DNA sequence is as follows: TGTGCCATCGGCGTAGGACGGACAGGGGAATCCGGGAGGTATGGCTACACCTTC. Its product reads: CAIGVGRTGESGRYGYTF.